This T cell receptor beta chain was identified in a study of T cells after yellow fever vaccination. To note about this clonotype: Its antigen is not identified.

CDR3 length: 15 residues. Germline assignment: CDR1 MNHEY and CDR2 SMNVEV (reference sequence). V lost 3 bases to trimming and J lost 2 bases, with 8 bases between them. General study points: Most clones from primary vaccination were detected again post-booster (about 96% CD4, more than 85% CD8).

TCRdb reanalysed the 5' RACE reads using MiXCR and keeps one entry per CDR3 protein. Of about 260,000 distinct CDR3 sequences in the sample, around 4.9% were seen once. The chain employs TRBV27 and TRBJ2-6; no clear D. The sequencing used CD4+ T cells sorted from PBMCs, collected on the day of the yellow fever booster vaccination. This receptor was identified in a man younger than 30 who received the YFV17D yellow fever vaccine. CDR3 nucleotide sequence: TGTGCCAGCAGTTTTTTTCGGGCTGGGGCCAACGTCCTGACTTTC. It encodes CASSFFRAGANVLTF.